The 3 T cell receptor beta chains below all came from one sample that was sequenced in a study of T cells in localized non-small cell lung cancer. Sequencing used immunoSEQ multiplex PCR; TCRdb keeps in-frame clones, though not all of them. The repertoire holds around 19,000 clones, with approximately 91% as singletons. This sample comprised peripheral blood, obtained before any cancer treatment. These receptors were collected from a woman aged 35 to 70 with stage I lung adenocarcinoma.

V usage is TRBV13 and J usage is TRBJ2-7, with 10 positions matching TRBD1. Germline CDR1 PRHDT, CDR2 FYEKMQ (reference sequence). Losses at the gene ends were 3 bases for V and 9 bases for J; bases not matched to a gene: 2. The CDR3 is 12 residues long. CDR3 sequence reads: CASSFGQGGQYF. The CDR3 DNA follows: TGTGCCAGCAGCTTCGGACAGGGGGGGCAGTACTTC.

V and J are TRBV5-1 and TRBJ2-7, with TRBD2 matching over 7 bases. This CDR3 contains 12 residues. The V gene's germline CDR1 is SGHRS and CDR2 YFSETQ. The J segment lost 3 bases and the V segment lost 7 bases, leaving 4 bases of the junction unmatched. In DNA, the CDR3 is TGCGCCAGCCGGTTAGCGGGCTACGAGCAGTACTTC. It yields the protein CASRLAGYEQYF.

The chain links TRBV7-3 to TRBJ1-5, with D perhaps TRBD1 (6 bases). V was trimmed by 5 bases and J by 0 bases, leaving 20 bases between them. Germline V gives CDR1 SGHTA, CDR2 FQGTGA. The CDR3 totals 18 residues. The CDR3 DNA reads as TGTGCCAGCAGCCCGGCCCCGGGACACTACTATAGCAATCAGCCCCAGCATTTT. Residues: CASSPAPGHYYSNQPQHF. Full variable domain (remainder filled in from reference TRBV7-3 and TRBJ1-5): GAGVSQTPSNKVTEKGKYVELRCDPISGHTALYWYRQSLGQGPEFLIYFQGTGAADDSGLPNDRFFAVRPEGSVSTLKIQRTERGDSAVYLCASSPAPGHYYSNQPQHFGDGTRLSIL.